Below, 11 T cell receptor beta chains from the same sample are listed, as sequenced in a study of blood T cell repertoires in COVID-19. Profiling relied on immunoSEQ multiplex PCR, and the TCRdb table lists in-frame clones only, not all of them. The sample includes about 44,000 clones, 80% to 90% of them seen just once. Sample: peripheral blood. The source of these receptors is a man in his 70s with active COVID-19.

This clone has a handful of counts. This chain links TRBV28 with TRBJ2-2; 8 bases agree with TRBD1. The length of the CDR3 is 16 residues. Germline CDR1 reads MDHEN; CDR2 reads SYDVKM. After removal of 6 bases from V and 3 bases from J, the junction contained 9 bases not matched to a gene. CDR3: CASSPGTGHDTGELFF. In DNA form, the CDR3 reads TGTGCCAGCAGCCCTGGGACAGGCCACGACACCGGGGAGCTGTTTTTT. The variable domain in full, completed from reference TRBV28 and TRBJ2-2, reads DVKVTQSSRYLVKRTGEKVFLECVQDMDHENMFWYRQDPGLGLRLIYFSYDVKMKEKGDIPEGYSVSREKKERFSLILESASTNQTSMYLCASSPGTGHDTGELFFGEGSRLTVL.

V gene TRBV6-2 or TRBV6-3 combines with J gene TRBJ1-1; D gene ambiguous. V lost 3 bases to trimming and J lost 5 bases, with 10 bases between them. Per the germline V gene, CDR1 is MNHEY and CDR2 is SVGEGT. The CDR3 contains 13 residues. This CDR3 is CASSYRGETEAFF. The CDR3 DNA follows: TGTGCCAGCAGTTATCGAGGAGAGACTGAAGCTTTCTTT.

The J gene is TRBJ2-7, the V gene TRBV4-1; the D is unclear. Germline CDR1 MGHRA, CDR2 YSYEKL. The CDR3 spans 12 residues. The V gene lost 0 bases and the J gene lost 7 bases, with 7 bases spanning the gap. Here the CDR3 reads CASSQDREEQYF. The CDR3 DNA reads TGCGCCAGCAGCCAAGATCGAGAGGAGCAGTACTTC.

The chain uses TRBV19 and TRBJ2-3; D is perhaps TRBD1 (7 bases). The CDR3 runs 17 residues. V lost 1 base, J lost 0 bases, and 14 bases lay in between. The germline CDR1 and CDR2 sequences are LNHDA and SQIVND (reference sequence). CDR3 in amino acids: CASSIGGRGTSTDTQYF. The DNA for the CDR3 is TGTGCCAGTAGTATAGGAGGCAGGGGGACTAGCACAGATACGCAGTATTTT.

This chain joins TRBV7-9 and TRBJ2-1; D possibly corresponds to TRBD2 (6 bases). The CDR3 length is 13 residues. The germline V gene encodes CDR1 SEHNR and CDR2 FQNEAQ (reference sequence). The germline V and J ends were trimmed by 3 bases and 8 bases, with 11 bases remaining between them. The CDR3 bases are TGTGCCAGCAGCTTGGGGGGTCTTCATGAGCAGTTCTTC. Encoded protein: CASSLGGLHEQFF. The complete variable domain, with remaining parts taken from reference TRBV7-9 and TRBJ2-1, reads DTGVSQNPRHKITKRGQNVTFRCDPISEHNRLYWYRQTLGQGPEFLTYFQNEAQLEKSRLLSDRFSAERPKGSFSTLEIQRTEQGDSAMYLCASSLGGLHEQFFGPGTRLTVL.

The chain combines TRBV12-3 or TRBV12-4 with TRBJ2-7, with a possible D match to TRBD2 (5 bases). V lost 6 bases and J lost 5, with 14 bases in between. CDR3 length: 13 residues. The DNA of the CDR3 is TGTGCCAGCAGGGCCTTAACGGGGAACGAGCAGTACTTC. It is translated as CASRALTGNEQYF.

The rearrangement links TRBV29-1 to TRBJ1-2; TRBD1 is a possible D gene (5 bases). The germline V gene has CDR1 SQVTM and CDR2 ANQGSEA. V lost 1 base to trimming and J lost 7 bases, with 13 bases between them. CDR3 size: 13 residues. The CDR3 DNA is TGCAGCGTTGAAGCCGTGGGGGAGGGTGGCTACACCTTC. It codes for CSVEAVGEGGYTF.

This chain links TRBV5-1 with TRBJ2-7; TRBD1 matches 7 bases. The CDR3 sequence is 16 residues long. CDR1 is SGHRS and CDR2 is YFSETQ in the germline V gene. The V gene end was trimmed by 4 bases and the J gene end by 0 bases; junction bases not matched to a gene: 10. CDR3 sequence: CASSPSRDSTSYEQYF. CDR3 sequence (DNA): TGCGCCAGCAGCCCCTCCCGGGACAGCACCTCCTACGAGCAGTACTTC.

The CDR3 nucleotides are TGTGCCAGCAGCTCCTACGGGACAGGGCGCGAGCAGTACTTC. This gives the protein CASSSYGTGREQYF. The V call is TRBV7-8, the J call TRBJ2-7; TRBD1 matches 9 bases. The CDR3 runs 14 residues. CDR1 SGHVS and CDR2 FQNEAQ come from the germline V gene. Germline trimming cut 4 bases from V and 6 bases from J; bases unmatched to any gene: 7.

This sequence joins TRBV4-2 and TRBJ2-1, with TRBD1 matching over 8 bases. J gave up 7 bases and V 1 base, and 6 bases lay outside the gene matches. CDR3 length: 15 residues. The germline V gene has CDR1 LGHNA and CDR2 YNFKEQ. The CDR3 DNA is TGTGCCAGCAGCCAAGGATTACAGGGGGAAAATGAGCAGTTCTTC. Translated, it gives CASSQGLQGENEQFF.

The gene calls are TRBV9 and TRBJ2-7, with 9 bases aligning to TRBD1. Trimming at V came to 4 bases and at J to 1 base, leaving 9 bases not matched to a gene. This CDR3 has 16 residues. Germline lookup yields CDR1 SGDLS and CDR2 YYNGEE. CDR3 nucleotides: TGTGCCAGCAGCCCCACCCCGACAGGGGGTTCCTACGAGCAGTACTTC. This gives the protein CASSPTPTGGSYEQYF.